This T cell receptor (beta chain) was captured in a study of T cell changes during pregnancy in multiple sclerosis. The assay was immunoSEQ multiplex PCR, and TCRdb's table has in-frame clones only and misses some. Among tens of thousands of clones listed, 80% to 90% were seen once. CDR1 SGHDN and CDR2 FVKESK come from the germline V gene. V was trimmed by 3 bases and J by 9 bases, leaving 6 bases between them. The CDR3 runs to 11 residues. This clone was recorded only once. The chain joins TRBV14 to TRBJ2-1; D uncertain. The clonotype comes from a female donor with multiple sclerosis, enrolled in a pregnancy study. The starting material was CD4+ T cells from peripheral blood mononuclear cells, obtained in the first trimester of pregnancy. The CDR3 bases are TGTGCCAGCAGCCACGGTGGTGAGCAGTTCTTC. Translated, it gives CASSHGGEQFF.